This T cell receptor (beta chain) was sequenced for a study of T cells after yellow fever vaccination. At the level of the study: SMART-Seq v4 Ultra Low Input served to prepare low-cell-number fractions. Overall study results and limits: Compared with primary, the secondary response was weaker and peaked at day 5, not 15.

In the case of this clonotype: As yet, its antigen is unknown.

It was through 5'RACE template switching that TCR cDNA was made, with a universal primer site and UMIs added. TCRdb ran MiXCR on the 5' RACE reads and lists one entry per CDR3 protein. The sample comprises about 400,000 distinct CDR3 sequences, around 10% of which are singletons, and around 18% rests with the top ten. This CDR3 region has 13 residues. V lost 11 bases, J lost 8 bases, and 16 bases lay in between. Per the germline V gene, CDR1 is ENHRY and CDR2 is SYGVKD. The sample here was PBMCs, taken on the day of the first yellow fever vaccination. This sequence joins TRBV10-3 and TRBJ1-6; D is unresolved. This TCR came from a man aged 18 to 30 who received the YFV17D yellow fever vaccine. DNA of the CDR3: TGTGCCGTCCAGGACCTTCCAGATTCACCCCTCCACTTT. Protein: CAVQDLPDSPLHF.